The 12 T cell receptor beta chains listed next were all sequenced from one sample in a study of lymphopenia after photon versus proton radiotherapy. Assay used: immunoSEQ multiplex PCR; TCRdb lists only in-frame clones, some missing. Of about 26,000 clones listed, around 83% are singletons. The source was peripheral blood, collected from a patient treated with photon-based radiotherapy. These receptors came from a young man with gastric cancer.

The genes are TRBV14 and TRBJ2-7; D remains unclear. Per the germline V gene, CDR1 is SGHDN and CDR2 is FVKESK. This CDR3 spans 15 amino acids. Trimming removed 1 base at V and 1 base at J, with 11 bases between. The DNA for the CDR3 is TGTGCCAGCAGCCAAGGCGTCGGAACTTCCTACGAGCAGTACTTC. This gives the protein CASSQGVGTSYEQYF. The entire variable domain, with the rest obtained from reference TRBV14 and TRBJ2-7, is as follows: EAGVTQFPSHSVIEKGQTVTLRCDPISGHDNLYWYRRVMGKEIKFLLHFVKESKQDESGMPNNRFLAERTGGTYSTLKVQPAELEDSGVYFCASSQGVGTSYEQYFGPGTRLTVT.

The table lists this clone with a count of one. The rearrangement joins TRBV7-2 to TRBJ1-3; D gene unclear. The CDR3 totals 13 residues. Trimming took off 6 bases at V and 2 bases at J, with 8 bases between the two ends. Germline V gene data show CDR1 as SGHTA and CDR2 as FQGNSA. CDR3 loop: CASSRSPGNTIYF. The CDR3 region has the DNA TGTGCCAGCAGTCGTAGTCCTGGAAACACCATATATTTT.

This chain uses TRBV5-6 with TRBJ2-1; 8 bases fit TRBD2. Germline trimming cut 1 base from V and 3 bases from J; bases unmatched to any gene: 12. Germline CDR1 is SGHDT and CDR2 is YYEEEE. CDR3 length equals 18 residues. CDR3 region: CASSLYTGLAGNYNEQFF. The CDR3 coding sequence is TGTGCCAGCAGCTTGTATACAGGGTTAGCGGGGAACTACAATGAGCAGTTCTTC. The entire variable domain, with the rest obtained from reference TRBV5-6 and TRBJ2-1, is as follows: DAGVTQSPTHLIKTRGQQVTLRCSPKSGHDTVSWYQQALGQGPQFIFQYYEEEERQRGNFPDRFSGHQFPNYSSELNVNALLLGDSALYLCASSLYTGLAGNYNEQFFGPGTRLTVL.

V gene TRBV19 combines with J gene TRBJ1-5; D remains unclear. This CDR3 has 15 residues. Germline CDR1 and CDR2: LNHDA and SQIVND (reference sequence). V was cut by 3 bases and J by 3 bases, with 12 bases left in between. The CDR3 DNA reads TGTGCCAGTAGTATCTATAACCCCGCCAATCAGCCCCAGCATTTT. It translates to CASSIYNPANQPQHF.

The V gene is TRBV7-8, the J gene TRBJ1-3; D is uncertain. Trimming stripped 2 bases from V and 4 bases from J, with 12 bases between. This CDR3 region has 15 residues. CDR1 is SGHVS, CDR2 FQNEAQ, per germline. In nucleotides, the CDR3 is TGTGCCAGCAGCTTACAGCTCTCTAGGGGAAACACCATATATTTT. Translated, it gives CASSLQLSRGNTIYF.

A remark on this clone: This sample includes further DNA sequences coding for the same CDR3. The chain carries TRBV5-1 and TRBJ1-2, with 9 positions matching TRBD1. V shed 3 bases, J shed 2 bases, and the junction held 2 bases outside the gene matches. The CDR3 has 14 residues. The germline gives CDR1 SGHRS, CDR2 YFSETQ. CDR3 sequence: CASSSGTGNYGYTF. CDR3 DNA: TGCGCCAGCAGCTCCGGGACAGGGAACTATGGCTACACCTTC. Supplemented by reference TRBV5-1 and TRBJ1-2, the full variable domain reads KAGVTQTPRYLIKTRGQQVTLSCSPISGHRSVSWYQQTPGQGLQFLFEYFSETQRNKGNFPGRFSGRQFSNSRSEMNVSTLELGDSALYLCASSSGTGNYGYTFGSGTRLTVV.

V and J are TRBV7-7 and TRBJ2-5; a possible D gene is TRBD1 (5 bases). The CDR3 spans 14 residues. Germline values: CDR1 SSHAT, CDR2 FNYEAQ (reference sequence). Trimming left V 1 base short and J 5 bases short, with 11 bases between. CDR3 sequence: CASSLGQRAETQYF. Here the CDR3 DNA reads TGTGCCAGCAGCTTAGGACAGCGAGCGGAGACCCAGTACTTC.

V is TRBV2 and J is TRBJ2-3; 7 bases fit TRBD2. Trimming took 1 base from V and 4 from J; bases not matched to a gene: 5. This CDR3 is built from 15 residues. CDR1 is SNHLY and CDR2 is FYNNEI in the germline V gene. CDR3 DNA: TGTGCCAGCAGTGAAGGGCCGCTAGCGGCAGATACGCAGTATTTT. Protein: CASSEGPLAADTQYF. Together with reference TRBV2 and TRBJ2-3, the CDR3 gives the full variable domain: EPEVTQTPSHQVTQMGQEVILRCVPISNHLYFYWYRQILGQKVEFLVSFYNNEISEKSEIFDDQFSVERPDGSNFTLKIRSTKLEDSAMYFCASSEGPLAADTQYFGPGTRLTVL.

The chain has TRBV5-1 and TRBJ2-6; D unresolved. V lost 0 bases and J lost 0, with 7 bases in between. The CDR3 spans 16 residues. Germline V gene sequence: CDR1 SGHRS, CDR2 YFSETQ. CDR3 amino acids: CASSLERNSGANVLTF. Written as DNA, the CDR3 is TGCGCCAGCAGCTTGGAACGAAACTCTGGGGCCAACGTCCTGACTTTC.

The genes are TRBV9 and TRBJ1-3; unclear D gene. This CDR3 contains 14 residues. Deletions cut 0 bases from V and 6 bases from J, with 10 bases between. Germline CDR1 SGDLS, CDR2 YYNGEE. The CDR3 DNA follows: TGTGCCAGCAGCGTAGGGGGTCACGAAAACACCATATATTTT. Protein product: CASSVGGHENTIYF.

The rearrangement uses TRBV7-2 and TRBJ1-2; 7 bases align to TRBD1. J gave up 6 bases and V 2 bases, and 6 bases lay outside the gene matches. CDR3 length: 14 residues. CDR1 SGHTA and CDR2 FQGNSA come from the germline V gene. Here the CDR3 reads CASSLFQGGHGYTF. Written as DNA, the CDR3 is TGTGCCAGCAGCTTATTCCAGGGGGGGCATGGCTACACCTTC.

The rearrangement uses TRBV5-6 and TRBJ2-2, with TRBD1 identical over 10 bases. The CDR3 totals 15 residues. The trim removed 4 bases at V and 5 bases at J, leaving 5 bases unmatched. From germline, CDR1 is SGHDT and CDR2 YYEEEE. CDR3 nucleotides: TGTGCCAGCAGCCCGGGACAGGGGCGAACCGGGGAGCTGTTTTTT. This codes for CASSPGQGRTGELFF.